This T cell receptor beta chain is from a study of CD8 T cells in ankylosing spondylitis. Findings of the study overall: One TCR beta motif, made up of several highly homologous variants, appeared characteristic of ankylosing spondylitis blood.

By quantitative 5'-RACE with molecular barcodes, the TCR beta libraries were made. Via MiXCR, TCRdb re-called the 5' RACE reads, giving one row per CDR3 protein. Among some 250,000 distinct CDR3 sequences listed, 7.5% to 9% were seen once. This clonotype was detected many times. The antigen remains unidentified. This receptor was identified in a male donor with ankylosing spondylitis or in good health (not recorded which). Sequences were obtained from blood, either unsorted or a sorted T cell fraction (not recorded which).

For the CDR3, the DNA is TGTGCCAGCAGCCCTTCCCGGGACAGCCATGGCTACACCTTC. Translated, it gives CASSPSRDSHGYTF. J is TRBJ1-2 and V is TRBV7-3; 7 bases fit TRBD1. Germline V gives CDR1 SGHTA, CDR2 FQGTGA. The V segment lost 5 bases and the J segment 6 bases; nucleotides outside the gene matches: 9. This CDR3 has 14 amino acids.